This T cell receptor beta chain is drawn from a study of a mutant IDH1 vaccine in newly diagnosed glioma. About the study: Patients underwent eight vaccinations, which took place in weeks 1, 3, 5, 7, 11, 15, 19 and 23. Vaccination was launched 4-6 weeks after radiotherapy alone, or with temozolomide cycles. Standard pretreatment was either radiotherapy, temozolomide, or, for most, radiochemotherapy with temozolomide. Overall study findings and caveats: Vaccine-induced immune responses occurred in approximately 93% of patients.

Germline V lookup: CDR1 SGDLS, CDR2 YYNGEE. The V gene lost 4 bases and the J gene lost 3 bases, with 7 bases spanning the gap. The CDR3 is 12 residues long. The time point here: week 23, last vaccination. In the vaccine, a single dose held 300 ug of the mutant IDH1 20-mer peptide, along with topical imiquimod. Worth noting for this clone: The target antigen is unknown.

Measured with immunoSEQ multiplex PCR; TCRdb has only the in-frame clones, and not every one. This sample has about 77,000 clones, with 75% to 90% found just once. The chain uses TRBV9 and TRBJ1-2, with a tentative D call TRBD1 (5 bases). This sequence was found in a woman aged 50 to 60 with glioma. The sample was PBMCs, taken from a glioma patient whose treatment included an IDH1 peptide vaccine. The CDR3 DNA is TGTGCCAGCAGCTCAGGGTACTATGGCTACACCTTC. Translating gives CASSSGYYGYTF.